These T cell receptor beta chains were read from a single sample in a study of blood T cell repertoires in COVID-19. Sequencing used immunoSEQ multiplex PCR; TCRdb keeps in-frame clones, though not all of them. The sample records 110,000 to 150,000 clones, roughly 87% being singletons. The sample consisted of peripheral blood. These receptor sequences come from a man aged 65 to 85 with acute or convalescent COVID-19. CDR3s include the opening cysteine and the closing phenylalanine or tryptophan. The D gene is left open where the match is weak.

CDR3: CASSVNSGGIGETQYF
J: TRBJ2-5
D: TRBD2
V: TRBV6-1

CDR3: CASSLPGQGLYNEQFF
J: TRBJ2-1
D: .
V: TRBV27

CDR3: CASSTRKQGDSKGYTF
J: TRBJ1-2
D: TRBD1
V: TRBV28

CDR3: CASSISPRGDTQYF
J: TRBJ2-3
D: .
V: TRBV19

CDR3: CASSEPWGGREQFF
J: TRBJ2-1
D: .
V: TRBV7-9

CDR3: CASSPSGTQQFF
J: TRBJ2-1
D: .
V: TRBV18

CDR3: CASSEAMTGGNTIYF
J: TRBJ1-3
D: .
V: TRBV6-1

CDR3: CASSLGLLAGFNEKLFF
J: TRBJ1-4
D: .
V: TRBV3-1/TRBV3-2

CDR3: CASSFEGGETQYF
J: TRBJ2-5
D: .
V: TRBV12-1

CDR3: CASSEIGVRGNTIYF
J: TRBJ1-3
D: .
V: TRBV6-1

CDR3: CASRDGTGLTEAFF
J: TRBJ1-1
D: TRBD1
V: TRBV10-2

CDR3: CASVGEEYNQPQHF
J: TRBJ1-5
D: .
V: TRBV21-1

CDR3: CASSSRVGASTDTQYF
J: TRBJ2-3
D: .
V: TRBV5-4

CDR3: CASSSQGADTEAFF
J: TRBJ1-1
D: TRBD1
V: TRBV7-3

CDR3: CASSTGTSSGNTIYF
J: TRBJ1-3
D: .
V: TRBV6-5

CDR3: CASSLNGIFSYEQYF
J: TRBJ2-7
D: .
V: TRBV5-1

CDR3: CASSPGQLLNTEAFF
J: TRBJ1-1
D: .
V: TRBV5-1

CDR3: CASSGTASSADQPQHF
J: TRBJ1-5
D: .
V: TRBV2